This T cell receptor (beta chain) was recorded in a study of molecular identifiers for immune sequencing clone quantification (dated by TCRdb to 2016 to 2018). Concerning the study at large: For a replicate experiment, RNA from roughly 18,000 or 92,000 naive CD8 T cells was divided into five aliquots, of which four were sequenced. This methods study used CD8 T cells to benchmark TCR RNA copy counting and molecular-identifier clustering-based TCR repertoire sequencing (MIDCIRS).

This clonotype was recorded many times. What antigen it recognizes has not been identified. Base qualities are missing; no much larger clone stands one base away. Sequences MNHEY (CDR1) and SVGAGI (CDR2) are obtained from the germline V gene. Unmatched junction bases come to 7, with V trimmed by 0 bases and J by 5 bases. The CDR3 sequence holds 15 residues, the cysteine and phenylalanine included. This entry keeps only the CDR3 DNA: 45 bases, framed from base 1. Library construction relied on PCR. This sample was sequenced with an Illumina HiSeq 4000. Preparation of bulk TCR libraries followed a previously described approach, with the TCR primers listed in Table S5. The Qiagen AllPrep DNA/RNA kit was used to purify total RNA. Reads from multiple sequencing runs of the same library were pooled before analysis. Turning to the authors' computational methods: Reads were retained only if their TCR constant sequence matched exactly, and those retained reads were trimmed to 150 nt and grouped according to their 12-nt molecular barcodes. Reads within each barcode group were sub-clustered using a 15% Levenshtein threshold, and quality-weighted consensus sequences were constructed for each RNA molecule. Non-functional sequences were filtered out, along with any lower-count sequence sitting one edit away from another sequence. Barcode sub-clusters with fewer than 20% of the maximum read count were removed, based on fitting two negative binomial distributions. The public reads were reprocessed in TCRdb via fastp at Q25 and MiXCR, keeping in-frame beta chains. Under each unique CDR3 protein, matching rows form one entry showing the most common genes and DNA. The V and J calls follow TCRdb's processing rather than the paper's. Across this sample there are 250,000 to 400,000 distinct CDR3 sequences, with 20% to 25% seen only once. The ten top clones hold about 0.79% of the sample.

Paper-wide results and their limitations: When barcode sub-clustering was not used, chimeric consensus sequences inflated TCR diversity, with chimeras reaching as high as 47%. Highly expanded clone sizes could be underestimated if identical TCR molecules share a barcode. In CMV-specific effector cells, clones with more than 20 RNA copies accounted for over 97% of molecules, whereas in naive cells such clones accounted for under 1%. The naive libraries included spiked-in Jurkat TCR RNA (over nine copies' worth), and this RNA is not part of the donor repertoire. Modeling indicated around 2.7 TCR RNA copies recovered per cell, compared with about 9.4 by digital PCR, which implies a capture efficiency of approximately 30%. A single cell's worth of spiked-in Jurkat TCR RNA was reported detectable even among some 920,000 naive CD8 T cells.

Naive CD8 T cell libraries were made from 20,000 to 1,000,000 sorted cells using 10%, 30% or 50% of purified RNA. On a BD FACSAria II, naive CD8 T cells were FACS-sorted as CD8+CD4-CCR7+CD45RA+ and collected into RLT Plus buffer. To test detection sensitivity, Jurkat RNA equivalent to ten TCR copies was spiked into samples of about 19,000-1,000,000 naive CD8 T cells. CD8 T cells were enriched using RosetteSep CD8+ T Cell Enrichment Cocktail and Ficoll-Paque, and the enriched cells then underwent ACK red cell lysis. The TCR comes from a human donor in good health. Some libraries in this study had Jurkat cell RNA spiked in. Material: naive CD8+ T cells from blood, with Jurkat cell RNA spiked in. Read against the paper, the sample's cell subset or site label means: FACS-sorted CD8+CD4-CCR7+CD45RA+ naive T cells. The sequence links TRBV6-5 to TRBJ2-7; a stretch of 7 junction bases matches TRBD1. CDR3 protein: CASSYSAGGRNEQYF. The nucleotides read TGTGCCAGCAGTTACTCGGCAGGGGGTAGGAACGAGCAGTACTTC.